One sample yielded the 13 T cell receptor beta chains listed below, sequenced in a study of blood T cell repertoires in COVID-19 (TCRdb year 2020). Library preparation employed the immunoSEQ multiplex PCR assay. Not all clones reach the TCRdb copy of this immuneACCESS table, which keeps in-frame sequences only. Checked studies attribute under half of the gap to unresolved V genes and leave the rest unexplained. This sample gives over 250,000 clones in total; roughly nine tenths of them show up just once. Of the sample, 2.4% falls within the top ten clones. The sample consisted of PBMCs or T cells enriched from blood (not recorded which). The receptors come from a woman aged 18 to 35 who had recovered from COVID-19.

The chain employs TRBV18 and TRBJ2-7, with a weak D call TRBD1 (7 bases). The ends were cut back, 8 bases at V and 3 bases at J, with 17 bases in the middle. The germline gives CDR1 KGHSH, CDR2 LQKENI. This CDR3 contains 14 residues. CDR3 bases: TGTGCCAGCACAAAAGACAGGGAGGACTACGAGCAGTACTTC. Its protein product is CASTKDREDYEQYF.

The V and J genes are TRBV7-2 and TRBJ2-4; D possibly corresponds to TRBD2 (5 bases). With 2 bases removed from V and 1 base from J, the gap between germline ends came to 9 bases. The CDR3 has 15 amino acids. CDR1 SGHTA and CDR2 FQGNSA come from the germline V gene. CDR3 protein: CASSLTSGAKNIQYF. The CDR3 DNA follows: TGTGCCAGCAGCTTAACTTCGGGGGCCAAAAACATTCAGTACTTC.

The chain carries TRBV6-5 and TRBJ2-7, with 15 bases aligning to TRBD2. Germline values: CDR1 MNHEY, CDR2 SVGAGI. This CDR3 is built from 15 residues. V lost 4 bases, J lost 5 bases, and 3 bases stayed unmatched. CDR3 amino acids: CASSWTSGGAHEQYF. In nucleotides, the CDR3 is TGTGCCAGCAGTTGGACTAGCGGGGGGGCTCACGAGCAGTACTTC.

The genes are TRBV18 and TRBJ1-5; 12 bases align to TRBD1. Germline trimming cut 1 base from V and 2 bases from J; bases unmatched to any gene: 3. The germline CDR1 and CDR2 sequences are KGHSH and LQKENI. The CDR3 totals 17 residues. The CDR3 loop is CASSPRGQGAGNQPQHF. The CDR3 bases are TGTGCCAGCTCACCACGGGGACAGGGGGCCGGCAATCAGCCCCAGCATTTT.

The chain has TRBV5-4 and TRBJ2-2; 14 bases are a match to TRBD2. V was clipped by 0 bases and J by 2 bases; unmatched bases: 6. There are 19 residues in the CDR3. Looked up from germline, CDR1 is SGHNT and CDR2 is YYREEE (reference sequence). CDR3 in amino acids: CASSLAGLAGGLNTGELFF. CDR3 DNA sequence: TGTGCCAGCAGCTTGGCCGGACTAGCGGGGGGCCTTAACACCGGGGAGCTGTTTTTT.

The rearrangement joins TRBV19 to TRBJ1-5; TRBD1 is a possible D gene (6 bases). V was clipped by 0 bases and J by 6 bases, with 12 bases between them. This CDR3 is 15 amino acids long. Germline V gives CDR1 LNHDA, CDR2 SQIVND (reference sequence). The CDR3 sequence is CASSIDGTGSQPQHF. DNA for the CDR3: TGTGCCAGTAGTATAGATGGTACAGGGTCTCAGCCCCAGCATTTT.

The chain couples TRBV3-1 (or the pseudogene TRBV3-2) to TRBJ2-5; 7 bases align to TRBD1. Unmatched junction bases numbered 0, after V lost 1 base and J lost 4 bases. The germline V gene has CDR1 LGHDT and CDR2 YNNKEL (reference sequence). The CDR3 runs to 13 residues. In DNA, the CDR3 is TGTGCCAGCAGCCAAGGGGACAGAGAGACCCAGTACTTC. This encodes CASSQGDRETQYF.

The gene calls are TRBV19 and TRBJ2-2, with a weak D call TRBD2 (6 bases). The CDR3 is made up of 15 amino acids. Trimming shortened V by 5 bases and J by 2 bases, and 12 bases separated the two germline ends. Germline V gene data show CDR1 as LNHDA and CDR2 as SQIVND (reference sequence). CDR3 bases: TGTGCCAGTAGTTTCATGGGGGGTAACACCGGGGAGCTGTTTTTT. Protein: CASSFMGGNTGELFF.

This chain uses TRBV5-1 with TRBJ2-3, with TRBD2 matching 8 bases. Germline loops: CDR1 SGHRS, CDR2 YFSETQ. With V trimmed by 6 bases and J by 6 bases, 12 bases remained unmatched. CDR3 length equals 15 residues. The CDR3 here is CASTPRRGAADTQYF. The CDR3 nucleotides read TGCGCCAGCACCCCGCGGCGGGGGGCCGCCGATACGCAGTATTTT.

This chain joins TRBV6-4 and TRBJ1-2, with 10 bases identical to TRBD1. The germline V gene encodes CDR1 MRHNA and CDR2 SNTAGT. The CDR3 has 16 residues. Trimming cost V 2 bases and J 8 bases; bases outside gene matches: 11. In DNA form, the CDR3 reads TGTGCCAGCAGTGACCGTCCCGGGACAGGGGATAACGGCTACACCTTC. Residues: CASSDRPGTGDNGYTF.

V gene TRBV21-1 combines with J gene TRBJ1-6. TRBV21-1 is classified as a pseudogene. The CDR3 sequence is 16 residues long. CDR3 loop: CASPPFPPTRNSPLHF. As DNA, the CDR3 is TGTGCCAGTCCCCCGTTCCCCCCGACTCGAAATTCACCCCTCCACTTT.

The V gene is TRBV19, the J gene TRBJ2-7, with 11 bases lining up with TRBD1. Germline V CDR1 and CDR2: LNHDA, SQIVND (reference sequence). The length of the CDR3 is 15 residues. The V gene end was trimmed by 5 bases and the J gene end by 5 bases; junction bases not matched to a gene: 8. CDR3 sequence (DNA): TGTGCCAGTAGTGGAAGGACAGGGGGCGTCGACGAGCAGTACTTC. Its translation is CASSGRTGGVDEQYF.

The gene calls are TRBV15 and TRBJ2-3, with D unresolved. Trimming took off 0 bases at V and 4 bases at J, with 8 bases between the two ends. The CDR3 runs 14 residues. CDR1 and CDR2 (germline): LNHNV, YYDKDF (reference sequence). The CDR3 spells CATSRDTRPDTQYF. CDR3 sequence (DNA): TGTGCCACCAGCAGAGATACGAGGCCAGATACGCAGTATTTT.